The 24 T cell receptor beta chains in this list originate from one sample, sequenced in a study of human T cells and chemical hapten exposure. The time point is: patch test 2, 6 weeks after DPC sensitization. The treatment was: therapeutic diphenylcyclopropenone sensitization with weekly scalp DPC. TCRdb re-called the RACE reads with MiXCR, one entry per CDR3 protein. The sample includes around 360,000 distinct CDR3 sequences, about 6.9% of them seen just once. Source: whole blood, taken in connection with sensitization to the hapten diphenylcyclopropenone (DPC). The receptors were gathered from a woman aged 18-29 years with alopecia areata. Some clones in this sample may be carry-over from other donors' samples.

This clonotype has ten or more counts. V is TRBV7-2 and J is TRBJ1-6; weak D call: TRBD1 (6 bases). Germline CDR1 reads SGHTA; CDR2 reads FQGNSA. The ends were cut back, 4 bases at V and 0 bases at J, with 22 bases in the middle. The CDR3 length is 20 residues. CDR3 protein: CASSSPPGTQPSSYNSPLHF. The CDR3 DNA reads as TGTGCCAGCAGCTCTCCACCGGGGACACAACCGAGCTCCTATAATTCACCCCTCCACTTT.

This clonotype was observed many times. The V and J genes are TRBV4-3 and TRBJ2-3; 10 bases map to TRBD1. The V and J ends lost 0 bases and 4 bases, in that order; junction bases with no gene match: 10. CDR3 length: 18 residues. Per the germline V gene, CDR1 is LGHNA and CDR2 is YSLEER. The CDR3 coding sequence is TGCGCCAGCAGCCAAGATGGTATCGGGACAGGGGAAGCAGATACGCAGTATTTT. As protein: CASSQDGIGTGEADTQYF.

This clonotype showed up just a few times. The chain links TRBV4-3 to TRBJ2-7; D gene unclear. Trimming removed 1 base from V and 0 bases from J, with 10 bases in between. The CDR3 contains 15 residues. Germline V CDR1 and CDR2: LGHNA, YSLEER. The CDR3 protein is CASSQAYLSSYEQYF. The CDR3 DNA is TGCGCCAGCAGCCAAGCTTACCTCAGCTCCTACGAGCAGTACTTC.

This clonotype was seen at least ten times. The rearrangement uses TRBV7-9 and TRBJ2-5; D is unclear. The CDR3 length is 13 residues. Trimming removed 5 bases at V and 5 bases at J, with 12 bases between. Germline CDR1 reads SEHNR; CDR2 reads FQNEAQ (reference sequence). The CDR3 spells CASSIPPEETQYF. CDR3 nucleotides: TGTGCCAGCAGCATTCCCCCCGAGGAGACCCAGTACTTC. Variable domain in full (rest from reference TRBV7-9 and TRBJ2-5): DTGVSQNPRHKITKRGQNVTFRCDPISEHNRLYWYRQTLGQGPEFLTYFQNEAQLEKSRLLSDRFSAERPKGSFSTLEIQRTEQGDSAMYLCASSIPPEETQYFGPGTRLLVL.

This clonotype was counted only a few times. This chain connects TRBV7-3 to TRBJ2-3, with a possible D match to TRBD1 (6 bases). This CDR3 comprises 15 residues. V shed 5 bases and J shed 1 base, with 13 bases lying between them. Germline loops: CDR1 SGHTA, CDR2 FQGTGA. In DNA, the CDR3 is TGTGCCAGCAGCATGGGACAACTGCGCACAGATACGCAGTATTTT. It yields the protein CASSMGQLRTDTQYF.

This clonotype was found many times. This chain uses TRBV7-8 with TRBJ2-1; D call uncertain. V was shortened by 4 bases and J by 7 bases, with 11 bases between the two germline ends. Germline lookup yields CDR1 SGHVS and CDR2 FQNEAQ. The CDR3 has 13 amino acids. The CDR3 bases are TGTGCCAGCAGCTCCCCCACCACGAATGAGCAGTTCTTC. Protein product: CASSSPTTNEQFF. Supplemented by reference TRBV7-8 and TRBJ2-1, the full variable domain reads GAGVSQSPRYKVAKRGQDVALRCDPISGHVSLFWYQQALGQGPEFLTYFQNEAQLDKSGLPSDRFFAERPEGSVSTLKIQRTQQEDSAVYLCASSSPTTNEQFFGPGTRLTVL.

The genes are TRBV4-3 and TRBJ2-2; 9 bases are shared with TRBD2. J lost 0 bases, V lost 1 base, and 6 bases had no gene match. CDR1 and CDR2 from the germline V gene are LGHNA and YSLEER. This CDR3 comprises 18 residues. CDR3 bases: TGCGCCAGCAGCCAAGCAGGACTAGCGAACGCGAACACCGGGGAGCTGTTTTTT. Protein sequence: CASSQAGLANANTGELFF.

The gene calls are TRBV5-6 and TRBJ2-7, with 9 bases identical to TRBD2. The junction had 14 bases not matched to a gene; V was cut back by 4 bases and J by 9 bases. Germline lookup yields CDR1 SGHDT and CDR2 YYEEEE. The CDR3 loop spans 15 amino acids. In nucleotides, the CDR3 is TGTGCCAGCAGCCATCGCCTAGCGGGGTCGGGGTGGCAGTACTTC. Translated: CASSHRLAGSGWQYF.

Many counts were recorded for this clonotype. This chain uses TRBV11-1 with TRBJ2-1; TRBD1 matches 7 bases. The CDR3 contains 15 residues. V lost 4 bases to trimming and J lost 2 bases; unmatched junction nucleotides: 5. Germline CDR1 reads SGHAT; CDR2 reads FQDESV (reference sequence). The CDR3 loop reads CASSSGDSTYNEQFF. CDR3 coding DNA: TGTGCCAGCAGCTCCGGGGACAGTACCTACAATGAGCAGTTCTTC.

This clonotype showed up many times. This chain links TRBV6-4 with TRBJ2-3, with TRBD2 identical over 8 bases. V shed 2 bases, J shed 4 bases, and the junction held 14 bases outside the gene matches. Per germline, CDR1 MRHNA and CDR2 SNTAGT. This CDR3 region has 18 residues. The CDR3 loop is CASSDGPPGGGPSDTQYF. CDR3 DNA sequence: TGTGCCAGCAGTGACGGGCCCCCGGGGGGGGGTCCGTCAGATACGCAGTATTTT.

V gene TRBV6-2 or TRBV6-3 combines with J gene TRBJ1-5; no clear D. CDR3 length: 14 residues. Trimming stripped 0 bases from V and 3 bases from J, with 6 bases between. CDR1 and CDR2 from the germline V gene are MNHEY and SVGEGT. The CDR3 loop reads CASSYSSLNQPQHF. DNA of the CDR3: TGTGCCAGCAGTTACTCATCTCTCAATCAGCCCCAGCATTTT.

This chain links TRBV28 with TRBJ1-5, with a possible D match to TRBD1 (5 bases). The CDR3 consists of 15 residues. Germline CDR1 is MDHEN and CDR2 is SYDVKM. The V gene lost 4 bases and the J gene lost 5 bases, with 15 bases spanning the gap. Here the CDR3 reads CASSWGQGGHQPQHF. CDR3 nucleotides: TGTGCCAGCAGTTGGGGCCAGGGAGGGCATCAGCCCCAGCATTTT.

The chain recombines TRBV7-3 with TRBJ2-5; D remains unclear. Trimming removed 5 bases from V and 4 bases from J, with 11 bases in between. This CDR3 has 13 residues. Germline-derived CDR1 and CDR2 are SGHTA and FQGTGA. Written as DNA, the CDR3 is TGTGCCAGCAGCCCACGGATGGGAGAGACCCAGTACTTC. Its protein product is CASSPRMGETQYF.

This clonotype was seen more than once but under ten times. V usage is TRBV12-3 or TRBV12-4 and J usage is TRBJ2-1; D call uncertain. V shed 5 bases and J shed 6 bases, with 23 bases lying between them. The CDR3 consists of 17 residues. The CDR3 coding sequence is TGTGCCAGCAGTCCTTACCTAACGGGTCGAGTTTCCAATGAGCAGTTCTTC. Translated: CASSPYLTGRVSNEQFF.

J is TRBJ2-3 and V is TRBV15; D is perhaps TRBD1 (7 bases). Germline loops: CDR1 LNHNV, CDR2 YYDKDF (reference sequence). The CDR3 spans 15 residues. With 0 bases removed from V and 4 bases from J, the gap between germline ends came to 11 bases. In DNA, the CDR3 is TGTGCCACCAGCAGAGAGGCCAGGGGGGCAGATACGCAGTATTTT. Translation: CATSREARGADTQYF.

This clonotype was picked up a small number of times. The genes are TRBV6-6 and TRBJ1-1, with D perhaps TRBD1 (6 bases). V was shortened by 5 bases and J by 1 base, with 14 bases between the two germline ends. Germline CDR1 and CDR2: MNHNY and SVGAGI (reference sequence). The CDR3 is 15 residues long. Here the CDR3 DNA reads TGTGCCAGCAGTATAGCCGGGACAACGAACACTGAAGCTTTCTTT. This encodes CASSIAGTTNTEAFF.

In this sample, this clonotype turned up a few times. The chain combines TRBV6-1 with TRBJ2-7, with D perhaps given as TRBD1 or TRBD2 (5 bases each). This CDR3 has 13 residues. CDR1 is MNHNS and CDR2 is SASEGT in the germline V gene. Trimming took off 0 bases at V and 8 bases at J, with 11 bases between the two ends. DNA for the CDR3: TGTGCCAGCAGTGAAGCTCGGGGCCTACAGCAGTACTTC. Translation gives CASSEARGLQQYF.

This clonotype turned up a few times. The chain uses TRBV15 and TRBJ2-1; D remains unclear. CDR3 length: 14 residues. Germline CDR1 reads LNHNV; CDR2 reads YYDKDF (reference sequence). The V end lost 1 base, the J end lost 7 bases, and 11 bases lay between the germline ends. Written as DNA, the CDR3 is TGTGCCACCAGCAGAGTGGTTTTGGTTAATGAGCAGTTCTTC. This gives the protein CATSRVVLVNEQFF.

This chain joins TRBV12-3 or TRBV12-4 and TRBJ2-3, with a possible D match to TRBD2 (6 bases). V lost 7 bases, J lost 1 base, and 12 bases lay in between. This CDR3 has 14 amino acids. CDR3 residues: CASTRTIRTDTQYF. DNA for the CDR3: TGTGCCAGCACCCGGACTATTCGCACAGATACGCAGTATTTT.

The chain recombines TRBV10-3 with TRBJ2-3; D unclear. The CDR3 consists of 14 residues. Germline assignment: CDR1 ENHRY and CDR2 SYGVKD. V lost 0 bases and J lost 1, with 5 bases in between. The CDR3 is CAISESLGTDTQYF. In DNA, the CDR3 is TGTGCCATCAGTGAGTCTTTGGGCACAGATACGCAGTATTTT.

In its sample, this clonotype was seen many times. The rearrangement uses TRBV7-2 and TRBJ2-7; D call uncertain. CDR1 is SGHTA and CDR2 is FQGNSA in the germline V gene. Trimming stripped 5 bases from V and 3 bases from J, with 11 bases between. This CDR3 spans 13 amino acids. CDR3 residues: CASSPPLHYEQYF. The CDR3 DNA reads TGTGCCAGCAGCCCACCCTTACACTACGAGCAGTACTTC.

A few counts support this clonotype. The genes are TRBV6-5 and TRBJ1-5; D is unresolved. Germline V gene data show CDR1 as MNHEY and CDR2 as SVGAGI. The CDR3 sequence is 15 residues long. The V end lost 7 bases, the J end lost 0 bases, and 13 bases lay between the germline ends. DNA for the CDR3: TGTGCCAGCAAACGGGAGTCGTATAGCAATCAGCCCCAGCATTTT. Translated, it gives CASKRESYSNQPQHF.

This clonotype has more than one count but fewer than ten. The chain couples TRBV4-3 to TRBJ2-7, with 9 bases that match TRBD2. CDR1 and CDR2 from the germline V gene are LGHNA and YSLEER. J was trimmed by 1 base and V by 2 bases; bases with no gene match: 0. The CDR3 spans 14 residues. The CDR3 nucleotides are TGCGCCAGCAGCCAAAGCGGGGGGTCCTACGAGCAGTACTTC. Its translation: CASSQSGGSYEQYF.

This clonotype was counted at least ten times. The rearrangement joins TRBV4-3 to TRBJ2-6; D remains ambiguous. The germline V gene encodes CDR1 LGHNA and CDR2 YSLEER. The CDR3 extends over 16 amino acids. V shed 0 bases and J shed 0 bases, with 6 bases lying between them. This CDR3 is CASSQDEVSGANVLTF. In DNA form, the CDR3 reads TGCGCCAGCAGCCAAGATGAGGTCTCTGGGGCCAACGTCCTGACTTTC.